A selection of T cell receptor beta chains follows, all from one sample in a study of cytomegalovirus exposure and HLA in healthy donors. The assay was immunoSEQ multiplex PCR, and TCRdb's table has in-frame clones only and misses some. The sample has 150,000 or so clones, about 89% seen once. The sequenced material came from PBMCs. The receptors originated from a young woman in good health and CMV-seropositive. Both conserved end residues are part of each CDR3. A clone size is listed for some rows: how often the clone was seen (once, few, many), or a class if it is expanded.

TRBJ2-7	TRBV30	.	CAWSDGTYEQYF
TRBJ2-5	TRBV5-1	.	CASSLGLAEGETQYF
TRBJ2-1	TRBV6-1	once	CAGRRRAGNEQFF
TRBJ2-3	TRBV5-4	.	CASTEGLATSTDTQYF
TRBJ2-5	TRBV7-6	.	CASSLEAQGQETQYF
TRBJ2-1	TRBV28	.	CASSSRGLVGMHEQFF
TRBJ2-2	TRBV27	.	CASSTRRGRPGELFF
TRBJ2-7	TRBV7-9	.	CASSLFAGESEQYF
TRBJ2-1	TRBV2	.	CASIPLGGSYNEQFF
TRBJ2-3	TRBV6-5	.	CASTRTGLDTQYF
TRBJ2-1	TRBV7-2	.	CASSLLAGADEQFF